The 20 T cell receptor beta chains below were found in one sample sequenced in a study of CD8 T cells in ankylosing spondylitis. TCRdb re-called the 5' RACE reads through MiXCR, storing one row per CDR3 protein. The table includes about 36,000 distinct CDR3 sequences, more than 9.5% detected once. The sequenced material came from synovial fluid, either unsorted or a sorted T cell fraction (not recorded which). The origin of the receptors is a male donor with ankylosing spondylitis.

This clonotype was picked up many times. This chain joins TRBV3-1 and TRBJ1-5; D unresolved. V dropped 1 base and J dropped 5 bases, with 6 bases sitting between them. This CDR3 comprises 13 residues. The V gene's germline CDR1 is LGHDT and CDR2 YNNKEL (reference sequence). CDR3 in DNA: TGTGCCAGCAGCCAAGTTTCGGATCAGCCCCAGCATTTT. Translating it yields CASSQVSDQPQHF. Variable domain in full (rest from reference TRBV3-1 and TRBJ1-5): DTAVSQTPKYLVTQMGNDKSIKCEQNLGHDTMYWYKQDSKKFLKIMFSYNNKELIINETVPNRFSPKSPDKAHLNLHINSLELGDSAVYFCASSQVSDQPQHFGDGTRLSIL.

V gene TRBV5-1 combines with J gene TRBJ2-3; D unresolved. The ends were cut back, 1 base at V and 4 bases at J, with 10 bases in the middle. This CDR3 contains 14 residues. From germline, CDR1 is SGHRS and CDR2 YFSETQ. CDR3 sequence reads: CASSLLLGSDTQYF. CDR3 DNA sequence: TGCGCCAGCAGCTTGTTGTTGGGTTCAGATACGCAGTATTTT.

This clonotype was seen a few times. This chain uses TRBV7-9 with TRBJ2-1; D not resolved. The CDR3 length is 12 residues. Germline-derived CDR1 and CDR2 are SEHNR and FQNEAQ (reference sequence). Trimming pared 4 bases from V and 9 bases from J, leaving 10 bases between. CDR3: CASSSIGGEQFF. The CDR3 DNA reads as TGTGCCAGCAGCTCGATTGGTGGTGAGCAGTTCTTC.

The chain carries TRBV11-1 and TRBJ2-1, with 11 bases identical to TRBD2. V was pared by 5 bases and J by 9 bases, with 6 bases of the junction left unmatched. Germline loops: CDR1 SGHAT, CDR2 FQDESV (reference sequence). The CDR3 is 14 amino acids. The CDR3 protein is CASSIGLAGIEQFF. CDR3 DNA: TGTGCCAGCAGCATTGGACTAGCGGGCATTGAGCAGTTCTTC.

CDR3 sequence: CASSPSGRGIGELFF. In DNA form, the CDR3 reads TGTGCCAGCAGCCCTAGCGGGAGGGGGATCGGGGAGCTGTTTTTT. The chain has TRBV28 and TRBJ2-2; 12 positions match TRBD2. V shed 6 bases, J shed 7 bases, and the junction held 6 bases outside the gene matches. Germline V gives CDR1 MDHEN, CDR2 SYDVKM. This CDR3 region has 15 residues.

The genes are TRBV12-3 or TRBV12-4 and TRBJ1-5, with D possibly TRBD1 on 5 matching bases. This CDR3 has 14 residues. Trimming removed 5 bases at V and 0 bases at J, with 8 bases between. CDR3 DNA sequence: TGTGCCAGCAGTCCACAGGTTAGCAATCAGCCCCAGCATTTT. It encodes CASSPQVSNQPQHF.

The gene calls are TRBV29-1 and TRBJ2-5, with D tentatively TRBD2 (5 bases). The CDR3 is 14 residues long. Per the germline V gene, CDR1 is SQVTM and CDR2 is ANQGSEA. V lost 6 bases and J 5 bases, leaving 19 bases between the germline ends. Here the CDR3 reads CSVDRGGSGETQYF. CDR3 sequence (DNA): TGCAGCGTGGACCGTGGAGGCTCGGGGGAGACCCAGTACTTC.

On this clonotype: Possible read error: a much larger clone is one base away. The V call is TRBV20-1, the J call TRBJ2-1; TRBD1 is a possible D gene (6 bases). This CDR3 region has 15 residues. Germline CDR1 and CDR2: DFQATT and SNEGSKA (reference sequence). CDR3 sequence (DNA): TGCAGTGCTAGCAATGTCAGGGGCTTAGGTGGTGAGCGGTTCTTC. Translating it yields CSASNVRGLGGERFF.

In this sample, this clonotype turned up many times. V is TRBV11-2 and J is TRBJ2-7, with 11 nucleotides matching TRBD2. Germline CDR1 reads SGHAT; CDR2 reads FQNNGV. Germline trimming cut 2 bases from V and 3 bases from J; bases unmatched to any gene: 3. The CDR3 runs 15 residues. The CDR3 bases are TGTGCCAGCAGCTTACCCGGGACTAGCGGCTACGAGCAGTACTTC. It is translated as CASSLPGTSGYEQYF.

A few counts support this clonotype. At one boundary the junction diverges from the germline segment, which might be a read error. The CDR3 reads CACSERWSQFF. CDR3 in DNA: TGTGCCTGTAGTGAAAGATGGTCCCAGTTCTTC. The V and J genes are TRBV19 and TRBJ2-1; D uncertain. The CDR3 length is 11 residues. Germline V gene sequence: CDR1 LNHDA, CDR2 SQIVND (reference sequence).

A few counts support this clonotype. The chain joins TRBV7-3 to TRBJ2-3; 7 bases map to TRBD2. The CDR3 loop spans 13 amino acids. With V trimmed by 3 bases and J by 6 bases, 3 bases remained unmatched. Per the germline V gene, CDR1 is SGHTA and CDR2 is FQGTGA. The chain's CDR3 is CASSLGGWDTQYF. CDR3 nucleotide sequence: TGTGCCAGCAGCTTGGGAGGGTGGGATACGCAGTATTTT.

This clonotype was picked up many times. The chain employs TRBV29-1 and TRBJ2-1; 9 nucleotides match TRBD1. V gave up 4 bases and J gave up 2 bases; unmatched junction bases: 0. This CDR3 region has 13 residues. Germline CDR1 and CDR2: SQVTM and ANQGSEA. The CDR3 here is CSVGTGAYNEQFF. CDR3 coding DNA: TGCAGCGTTGGGACAGGGGCCTACAATGAGCAGTTCTTC.

This clonotype was observed at least ten times. This chain uses TRBV5-6 with TRBJ2-2; D gene ambiguous. The V and J ends lost 1 base and 2 bases respectively, with 12 bases between them. Looked up from germline, CDR1 is SGHDT and CDR2 is YYEEEE. This CDR3 contains 16 residues. The CDR3 loop is CASSLTVRSNTGELFF. In nucleotides, the CDR3 is TGTGCCAGCAGCTTGACCGTTAGGTCCAACACCGGGGAGCTGTTTTTT.

This clonotype came up a few times. The J gene is TRBJ2-7, the V gene TRBV20-1; maybe TRBD1 (6 bases). Trimming removed 5 bases at V and 3 bases at J, with 11 bases between. The length of the CDR3 is 12 residues. Germline V CDR1 and CDR2: DFQATT, SNEGSKA (reference sequence). The CDR3 DNA sequence: TGCAGTGCTGGGGACAAAAACTACGAGCAGTACTTC. It encodes CSAGDKNYEQYF.

By proportion, this clonotype is medium-sized. The chain links TRBV2 to TRBJ2-1, with TRBD2 matching over 10 bases. V shed 4 bases, J shed 8 bases, and the junction held 5 bases outside the gene matches. Germline CDR1 is SNHLY and CDR2 is FYNNEI. The CDR3 is made up of 14 amino acids. In DNA form, the CDR3 reads TGTGCCAGCAGTGCTGACCTAGCGGGGGATGAGCAGTTCTTC. Its translation is CASSADLAGDEQFF.

This clonotype was seen only a few times. V usage is TRBV20-1 and J usage is TRBJ1-3, with 8 bases identical to TRBD1. The germline CDR1 and CDR2 sequences are DFQATT and SNEGSKA (reference sequence). Trimming took 6 bases from V and 3 from J; bases not matched to a gene: 7. This CDR3 region has 14 residues. CDR3: CSAIDRGFGNTIYF. The CDR3 DNA is TGCAGTGCGATAGACAGGGGATTTGGAAACACCATATATTTT.

V is TRBV12-3 or TRBV12-4 and J is TRBJ1-5; D is unresolved. V was cut by 10 bases and J by 12 bases, with 40 bases left in between. CDR3 length equals 19 residues. CDR3 coding DNA: TGTGCCACCTTCTGGCAGAACCCCCGCAACCACTTCCGCTGTCAAGTCCAGCATTTT. As protein: CATFWQNPRNHFRCQVQHF.

Ten or more counts support this clonotype. V and J are TRBV14 and TRBJ2-7, with 11 bases identical to TRBD1. The CDR3 extends over 15 amino acids. Trimming took 6 bases from V and 4 from J; bases not matched to a gene: 8. CDR1 and CDR2 (germline): SGHDN, FVKESK. The CDR3 protein is CASSSPRDRGYEQYF. As DNA, the CDR3 is TGTGCCAGCAGTTCCCCCCGGGACAGGGGGTACGAGCAGTACTTC.

This clonotype turned up a few times. The V gene is TRBV24-1, the J gene TRBJ2-1; 12 bases are a match to TRBD2. V was clipped by 3 bases and J by 9 bases; unmatched bases: 5. CDR3 length: 15 amino acids. In germline, CDR1 is KGHDR, CDR2 SFDVKD. CDR3 region: CATSDASGRAGEQFF. The CDR3 DNA reads as TGTGCCACCAGTGATGCTAGCGGGAGGGCCGGTGAGCAGTTCTTC.

This clonotype was detected many times. This chain links TRBV20-1 with TRBJ2-1; 12 bases are a match to TRBD2. There are 17 residues in the CDR3. Germline V gives CDR1 DFQATT, CDR2 SNEGSKA (reference sequence). Unmatched junction bases numbered 9, after V lost 6 bases and J lost 0 bases. The CDR3 coding sequence is TGCAGTGCCCCGGGACTAGCGGGCCTAAGCTCCTACAATGAGCAGTTCTTC. Translation gives CSAPGLAGLSSYNEQFF.